The 26 T cell receptor beta chains below come from one sample, sequenced in a study of CD8 T cells in Susac syndrome. A quantity of roughly 0.5 to 1 ug RNA underwent reverse transcription using random hexamers. TCRdb independently ran MiXCR on the immunoSEQ multiplex PCR reads; one entry per CDR3 protein. The repertoire holds about 140,000 distinct CDR3 sequences, approximately 95% seen once, with approximately 0.11% in the top ten. Sequencing input: CD4+ T cells from PBMCs. The receptors were sampled from a human donor with multiple sclerosis.

Only one count was recorded for this clonotype. The J gene is TRBJ2-5, the V gene TRBV2; D uncertain. The V gene lost 7 bases and the J gene lost 5 bases, with 14 bases spanning the gap. This CDR3 is 13 amino acids long. Germline CDR1 SNHLY, CDR2 FYNNEI. CDR3 loop: CASKRTFLETQYF. CDR3 nucleotide sequence: TGTGCCAGCAAACGAACGTTCTTGGAGACCCAGTACTTC. Filled out from reference TRBV2 and TRBJ2-5, the complete variable domain reads EPEVTQTPSHQVTQMGQEVILRCVPISNHLYFYWYRQILGQKVEFLVSFYNNEISEKSEIFDDQFSVERPDGSNFTLKIRSTKLEDSAMYFCASKRTFLETQYFGPGTRLLVL.

The chain couples TRBV5-1 to TRBJ2-7; 10 bases are shared with TRBD1. CDR3 length equals 14 residues. CDR1 is SGHRS and CDR2 is YFSETQ in the germline V gene. Germline trimming cut 4 bases from V and 4 bases from J; bases unmatched to any gene: 5. DNA of the CDR3: TGCGCCAGCAGCACGACAGGGGGCCTTTACGAGCAGTACTTC. Its protein product is CASSTTGGLYEQYF.

The chain has TRBV3-1 and TRBJ2-2, with unresolved D. Germline values: CDR1 LGHDT, CDR2 YNNKEL (reference sequence). V lost 3 bases and J 2 bases, leaving 13 bases between the germline ends. The CDR3 spans 16 residues. The CDR3: CASSHGVGVNTGELFF. The CDR3 nucleotides are TGTGCCAGCAGCCATGGTGTTGGGGTTAACACCGGGGAGCTGTTTTTT.

The chain carries TRBV28 and TRBJ2-7, with 10 bases aligning to TRBD2. Germline V gene sequence: CDR1 MDHEN, CDR2 SYDVKM. The CDR3 has 14 residues. Trimming removed 6 bases from V and 5 bases from J; junction bases left unmatched: 7. CDR3 protein: CASRPGLAFNEQYF. The CDR3 DNA reads as TGTGCCAGCAGGCCGGGACTAGCGTTCAACGAGCAGTACTTC.

The gene calls are TRBV9 and TRBJ2-2; no reliable D call. V lost 1 base and J 1 base, leaving 2 bases between the germline ends. The CDR3 length is 13 residues. The germline gives CDR1 SGDLS, CDR2 YYNGEE. CDR3 nucleotides: TGTGCCAGCAGCGTACAGAACACCGGGGAGCTGTTTTTT. It specifies CASSVQNTGELFF.

The chain couples TRBV11-2 to TRBJ1-6; TRBD1 matches 9 bases. Germline CDR1 SGHAT, CDR2 FQNNGV. The CDR3 sequence is 20 residues long. The junction had 19 bases not matched to a gene; V was cut back by 1 base and J by 9 bases. CDR3 protein: CASSLVGSPRSGTGLSPLHF. The DNA for the CDR3 is TGTGCCAGCAGCTTAGTCGGGTCCCCTCGGTCCGGGACAGGGCTTTCACCCCTCCACTTT.

This chain uses TRBV9 with TRBJ2-2; the D gene is possibly TRBD2 (5 bases). Trimming cost V 2 bases and J 2 bases, with 7 bases left between them. The length of the CDR3 is 14 residues. Per the germline V gene, CDR1 is SGDLS and CDR2 is YYNGEE. The CDR3 coding sequence is TGTGCCAGCAGCGTTAGCGTAAACACCGGGGAGCTGTTTTTT. The encoded protein is CASSVSVNTGELFF.

V is TRBV3-1 and J is TRBJ2-3; D not resolved. Trimming shortened V by 0 bases and J by 0 bases, and 7 bases separated the two germline ends. Germline lookup yields CDR1 LGHDT and CDR2 YNNKEL (reference sequence). The CDR3 spans 15 residues. CDR3 in DNA: TGTGCCAGCAGCCAAGATCGCGACAGCACAGATACGCAGTATTTT. Its protein product is CASSQDRDSTDTQYF.

The gene calls are TRBV20-1 and TRBJ1-1, with 7 nucleotides matching TRBD1. After removal of 3 bases from V and 5 bases from J, the junction contained 9 bases not matched to a gene. The CDR3 has 14 amino acids. Germline CDR1 reads DFQATT; CDR2 reads SNEGSKA (reference sequence). This chain's CDR3 is CSARPRGLGTEAFF. The CDR3 DNA follows: TGCAGTGCTAGGCCCAGGGGGTTGGGAACTGAAGCTTTCTTT.

The CDR3 nucleotides read TGTGCCAGTACCAGATCGGGACTAGCGGGAGGAGGGCATGAGCAGTTCTTC. Translation gives CASTRSGLAGGGHEQFF. The chain uses TRBV28 and TRBJ2-1; 15 bases match TRBD2. Trimming removed 9 bases from V and 8 bases from J; junction bases left unmatched: 14. From germline, CDR1 is MDHEN and CDR2 SYDVKM. The CDR3 sequence is 17 residues long.

V is TRBV7-2 and J is TRBJ2-7, with 10 bases matching TRBD1. The CDR3 covers 13 residues. Germline V gene lookup returns CDR1 SGHTA and CDR2 FQGNSA. The J segment lost 4 bases and the V segment lost 9 bases, leaving 6 bases of the junction unmatched. CDR3 in amino acids: CASSGDRGYEQYF. Here the CDR3 DNA reads TGTGCCAGTAGCGGGGACAGGGGATACGAGCAGTACTTC.

This sequence joins TRBV3-1 and TRBJ2-5, with a tentative D call TRBD2 (6 bases). This CDR3 has 16 residues. V was shortened by 4 bases and J by 5 bases, with 20 bases between the two germline ends. The germline gives CDR1 LGHDT, CDR2 YNNKEL (reference sequence). CDR3 sequence (DNA): TGTGCCAGCAGCCTCCTCTTCGGGAGCGGTGGGGAGACCCAGTACTTC. Protein: CASSLLFGSGGETQYF.

The V gene is TRBV28, the J gene TRBJ2-4; no clear D. V gave up 1 base and J gave up 3 bases, with 10 bases separating them. CDR3 length: 15 amino acids. CDR1 and CDR2 (germline): MDHEN, SYDVKM. As DNA, the CDR3 is TGTGCCAGCAGTTTATTTGGAGTAGGCAAAAACATTCAGTACTTC. This codes for CASSLFGVGKNIQYF.

This clonotype appeared once. CDR3 region: CASSLVRHLQETQYF. The CDR3 coding sequence is TGTGCCAGCAGCTTAGTCCGACACTTACAAGAGACCCAGTACTTC. The chain links TRBV7-9 to TRBJ2-5; D remains unclear. The CDR3 runs 15 residues. Germline loops: CDR1 SEHNR, CDR2 FQNEAQ (reference sequence). Deletions cut 1 base from V and 2 bases from J, with 11 bases between.

This clonotype was recorded a few times. This rearrangement joins TRBV6-5 to TRBJ2-7, with a weak D call TRBD1 (7 bases). The V gene's germline CDR1 is MNHEY and CDR2 SVGAGI. Trimming removed 4 bases at V and 1 base at J, with 11 bases between. The CDR3 is 14 amino acids. The CDR3 DNA follows: TGTGCCAGCAGTTCCCCAGGGGGGTCCTACGAGCAGTACTTC. Amino acids: CASSSPGGSYEQYF.

The chain employs TRBV20-1 and TRBJ2-1; D not resolved. This CDR3 contains 13 residues. In germline, CDR1 is DFQATT, CDR2 SNEGSKA (reference sequence). The V end lost 1 base, the J end lost 3 bases, and 7 bases lay between the germline ends. In DNA form, the CDR3 reads TGCAGTGCTAGAGGGCCGAACTACAATGAGCAGTTCTTC. This codes for CSARGPNYNEQFF.

This chain uses TRBV6-5 with TRBJ1-2, with TRBD1 identical over 7 bases. Germline V gives CDR1 MNHEY, CDR2 SVGAGI. The CDR3 is 13 residues long. The junction had 9 bases not matched to a gene; V was cut back by 6 bases and J by 8 bases. This chain's CDR3 is CASSYRGFGGYTF. Here the CDR3 DNA reads TGTGCCAGCAGCTACAGGGGCTTTGGAGGCTACACCTTC.

This chain connects TRBV7-2 to TRBJ1-2; possibly TRBD1 for D (6 bases). Per germline, CDR1 SGHTA and CDR2 FQGNSA. The CDR3 spans 18 residues. V lost 2 bases and J lost 2, with 21 bases in between. The CDR3 region is CASSLQGGAAGINYGYTF. Here the CDR3 DNA reads TGTGCCAGCAGCTTACAAGGGGGGGCCGCGGGAATAAACTATGGCTACACCTTC.

This chain joins TRBV20-1 and TRBJ2-7; tentatively, D is TRBD1 (5 bases). The CDR3 is 12 residues long. Looked up from germline, CDR1 is DFQATT and CDR2 is SNEGSKA (reference sequence). V lost 5 bases, J lost 6 bases, and 14 bases lay in between. CDR3 sequence reads: CSAGSGHSEQYF. The CDR3 region has the DNA TGCAGTGCTGGATCAGGGCACTCCGAGCAGTACTTC.

The chain couples TRBV5-1 to TRBJ2-1; TRBD2 matches 9 bases. V lost 1 base and J lost 2; bases outside the gene matches: 4. Germline V gene lookup returns CDR1 SGHRS and CDR2 YFSETQ. The CDR3 is made up of 16 amino acids. The CDR3: CASSLRAGGPYNEQFF. CDR3 coding DNA: TGCGCCAGCAGCTTGCGTGCGGGAGGGCCCTACAATGAGCAGTTCTTC.

The chain couples TRBV20-1 to TRBJ2-2; D possibly matches TRBD1 or TRBD2 (5 bases each). The CDR3 extends over 15 amino acids. V lost 5 bases, J lost 6 bases, and 19 bases lay in between. Per the germline V gene, CDR1 is DFQATT and CDR2 is SNEGSKA (reference sequence). The CDR3: CSASRFRDRAGELFF. For the CDR3, the DNA is TGCAGTGCTTCCCGATTCAGGGACCGGGCCGGGGAGCTGTTTTTT.

The chain couples TRBV15 to TRBJ1-5; D remains ambiguous. The CDR3 sequence is 14 residues long. CDR1 and CDR2 (germline): LNHNV, YYDKDF (reference sequence). The V and J ends lost 6 bases and 1 base respectively, with 10 bases between them. CDR3 nucleotide sequence: TGTGCCACCAGGGGAACAGTAAGCAATCAGCCCCAGCATTTT. Amino acids: CATRGTVSNQPQHF. Full variable domain (rest looked up from reference TRBV15 and TRBJ1-5): DAMVIQNPRYQVTQFGKPVTLSCSQTLNHNVMYWYQQKSSQAPKLLFHYYDKDFNNEADTPDNFQSRRPNTSFCFLDIRSPGLGDTAMYLCATRGTVSNQPQHFGDGTRLSIL.

In DNA form, the CDR3 reads TGTGCCAGCAGTCCCGACTCCCGCTCCTACAATGAGCAGTTCTTC. Amino acids: CASSPDSRSYNEQFF. The rearrangement links TRBV2 to TRBJ2-1; D remains ambiguous. Germline CDR1 SNHLY, CDR2 FYNNEI. Trimming left V 5 bases short and J 0 bases short, with 11 bases between. The CDR3 has 15 residues.

The DNA for the CDR3 is TGTGCCAGCAGGGACCAGGGGGCCACTAATGAAAAACTGTTTTTT. It specifies CASRDQGATNEKLFF. The J gene is TRBJ1-4, the V gene TRBV27; 8 bases are shared with TRBD1. V was pared by 6 bases and J by 2 bases, with 5 bases of the junction left unmatched. The CDR3 loop spans 15 amino acids. Germline-derived CDR1 and CDR2 are MNHEY and SMNVEV (reference sequence).

The chain carries TRBV29-1 and TRBJ1-2; 8 nucleotides match TRBD1. Trimming removed 6 bases from V and 8 bases from J; junction bases left unmatched: 14. The CDR3 loop spans 14 amino acids. The V gene's germline CDR1 is SQVTM and CDR2 ANQGSEA. The CDR3 bases are TGCAGCGTCCTGCCCGGGACAGGCACTATCGGCTACACCTTC. Protein product: CSVLPGTGTIGYTF.

The J gene is TRBJ2-4, the V gene TRBV3-1; weak D call: TRBD2 (5 bases). V lost 3 bases to trimming and J lost 10 bases, with 16 bases between them. The germline gives CDR1 LGHDT, CDR2 YNNKEL (reference sequence). This CDR3 comprises 14 residues. The CDR3 loop reads CASSHITGISIQYF. The CDR3 nucleotides are TGTGCCAGCAGCCATATTACCGGGATTTCTATTCAGTACTTC.